A selection of T cell receptor beta chains follows, all from one sample in a study of T cell responses to AZD1222 COVID-19 vaccine. The repertoire was sequenced with immunoSEQ multiplex PCR; TCRdb's copy has only in-frame clones and lacks some. This table has around 130,000 clones, about 88% appearing once. This specimen consisted of peripheral blood, obtained 28 days after the second AZD1222 dose. These receptors all come from an adult who received the AZD1222 COVID-19 vaccine. Both conserved end residues are part of each CDR3. The D gene is left open where the match is weak. For some rows the clone size is stated as once, few or many, or as a class when expanded; others skip it.

V gene	clone size	J gene	D gene	CDR3 DNA	CDR3 protein
TRBV19	.	TRBJ1-2	.	TGTGCCAGCCGTTCGGGGCAGGGCGCCTATGGCTACACCTTC	CASRSGQGAYGYTF
TRBV9	.	TRBJ2-7	.	TGTGCCAGCAGCCTCCGGAGCGTTAGCTACGAGCAGTACTTC	CASSLRSVSYEQYF
TRBV5-4	.	TRBJ2-3	TRBD2	TGTGCCAGCAGCCGAGGCGGGGGGCGGGTAGATACGCAGTATTTT	CASSRGGGRVDTQYF
TRBV7-9	.	TRBJ1-6	.	TGTGCCAGCAGCTTAGTGGGGGGGACGAATTCACCCCTCCACTTT	CASSLVGGTNSPLHF
TRBV5-1	.	TRBJ1-2	.	TGCGCCAGCACCTTCGACAGAAGTGGCTACACCTTC	CASTFDRSGYTF
TRBV18	.	TRBJ1-1	.	TGTGCCAGCTCCCCGACAAAGGTCGCTGAAGCTTTCTTT	CASSPTKVAEAFF
TRBV5-1	.	TRBJ1-1	TRBD1	TGCGCCAGCAGCGGGACAGGGTTTCGGGACACTGAAGCTTTCTTT	CASSGTGFRDTEAFF
TRBV30	.	TRBJ1-5	.	TGTGCCTGGAGTGTTCTGGGGACGGGGCAGCCCCAGCATTTT	CAWSVLGTGQPQHF
TRBV2	few	TRBJ1-2	TRBD1	TGTGCCAGCAGACTGGACAGGGGAGAATTTGGCTACACCTTC	CASRLDRGEFGYTF
TRBV7-9	.	TRBJ2-7	.	TGTGCCAGCAGCCTCTTGTCCCAGGGCTACGAGCAGTACTTC	CASSLLSQGYEQYF
TRBV5-1	.	TRBJ2-1	.	TGCGCCAGCACTGACCCAAGCTCCTACAATGAGCAGTTCTTC	CASTDPSSYNEQFF